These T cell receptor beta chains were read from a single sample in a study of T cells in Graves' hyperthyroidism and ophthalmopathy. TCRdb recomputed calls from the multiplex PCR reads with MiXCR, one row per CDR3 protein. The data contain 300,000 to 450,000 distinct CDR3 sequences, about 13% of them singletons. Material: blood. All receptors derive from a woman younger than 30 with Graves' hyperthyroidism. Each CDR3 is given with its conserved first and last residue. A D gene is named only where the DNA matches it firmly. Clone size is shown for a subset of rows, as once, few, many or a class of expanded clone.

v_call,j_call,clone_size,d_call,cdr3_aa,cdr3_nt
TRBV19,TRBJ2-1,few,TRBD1,CASRETGDYNEQFF,TGTGCCAGTAGGGAGACAGGGGATTACAATGAGCAGTTCTTC
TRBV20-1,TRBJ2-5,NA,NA,CSAHGIIQETQYF,TGCAGTGCTCACGGGATAATCCAAGAGACCCAGTACTTC
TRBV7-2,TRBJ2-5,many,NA,CASSLVPRYGWQEAQYF,TGTGCCAGCAGCTTAGTGCCTCGCTATGGGTGGCAAGAGGCCCAGTACTTC
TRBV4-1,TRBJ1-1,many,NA,CASSPVGGIGTEAFF,TGCGCCAGCAGCCCAGTTGGGGGTATCGGCACTGAAGCTTTCTTT
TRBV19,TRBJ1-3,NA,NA,CASTHQGSGNTIYF,TGTGCCAGTACTCATCAGGGATCTGGAAACACCATATATTTT
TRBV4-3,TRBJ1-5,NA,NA,CASSQSSNQPQHF,TGCGCCAGCAGCCAAAGTTCAAATCAGCCCCAGCATTTT
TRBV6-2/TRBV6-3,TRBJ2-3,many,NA,CASMEGSTDTQYF,TGTGCCAGCATGGAGGGGAGCACAGATACGCAGTATTTT
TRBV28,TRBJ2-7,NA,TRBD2,CASSLTLRGGLAGESYEQYF,TGTGCCAGCAGCCTCACCCTCCGGGGCGGACTAGCGGGAGAATCCTACGAGCAGTACTTC
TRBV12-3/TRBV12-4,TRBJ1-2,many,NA,CASSPQGYGYTF,TGTGCCAGCAGTCCACAGGGCTATGGCTACACCTTC
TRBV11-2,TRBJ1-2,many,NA,CASSLVGEAYTF,TGTGCCAGCAGCTTAGTAGGGGAAGCCTACACCTTC
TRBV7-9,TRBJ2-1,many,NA,CASSLAYGRAYNEQFF,TGTGCCAGCAGCTTAGCGTACGGGAGAGCCTACAATGAGCAGTTCTTC
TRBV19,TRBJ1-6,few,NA,CASSRDSYNSPLHF,TGTGCCAGTTCGAGGGACTCCTATAATTCACCCCTCCACTTT
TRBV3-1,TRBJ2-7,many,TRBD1,CASSQGQGDVYEQYF,TGTGCCAGCAGCCAAGGACAGGGGGATGTTTACGAGCAGTACTTC
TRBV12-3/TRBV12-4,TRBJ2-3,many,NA,CASRSYRVAQYF,TGTGCCAGCAGATCCTACAGGGTCGCGCAGTATTTT
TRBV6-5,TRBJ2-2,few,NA,CASSYSDSFGELFF,TGTGCCAGCAGTTACTCGGACAGTTTCGGGGAGCTGTTTTTT
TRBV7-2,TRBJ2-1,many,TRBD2,CASSLGPSGNGEQFF,TGTGCCAGCAGCTTAGGCCCTAGCGGGAATGGTGAGCAGTTCTTC
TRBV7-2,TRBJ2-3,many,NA,CASSLWDFSTDTQYF,TGTGCCAGCAGCTTGTGGGACTTCAGCACAGATACGCAGTATTTT
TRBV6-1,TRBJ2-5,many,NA,CASSEVTAGTQYF,TGTGCCAGCAGTGAAGTTACAGCAGGGACCCAGTACTTC
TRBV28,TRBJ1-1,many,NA,CASTEGRNTEAFF,TGTGCCAGCACGGAGGGTCGGAACACTGAAGCTTTCTTT
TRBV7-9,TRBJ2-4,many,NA,CASSLVGDGKNIQYF,TGTGCCAGCAGCTTAGTGGGGGATGGCAAAAACATTCAGTACTTC
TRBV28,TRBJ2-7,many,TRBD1,CASSTPGTGPSYEQYF,TGTGCCAGCAGTACACCCGGGACAGGGCCATCCTACGAGCAGTACTTC
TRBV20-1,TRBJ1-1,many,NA,CSVKGNTEAFF,TGCAGTGTCAAGGGAAACACTGAAGCTTTCTTT
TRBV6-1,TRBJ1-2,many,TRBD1,CASSKRTGGAIGYTF,TGTGCCAGCAGTAAGAGAACAGGGGGCGCAATTGGCTACACCTTC
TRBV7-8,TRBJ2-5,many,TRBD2,CASSLGSGGWETQYF,TGTGCCAGCAGCTTAGGTAGCGGGGGTTGGGAGACCCAGTACTTC
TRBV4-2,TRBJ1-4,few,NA,CASSQETQGGSGEKLFF,TGTGCCAGCAGCCAAGAAACACAGGGAGGGAGTGGGGAAAAACTGTTTTTT
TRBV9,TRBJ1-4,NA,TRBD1,CASSAGGTGGAQKLFF,TGTGCCAGCAGCGCGGGCGGGACAGGGGGGGCGCAGAAACTGTTTTTT
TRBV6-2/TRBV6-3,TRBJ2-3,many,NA,CASSYRRHLDSDTQYF,TGTGCCAGCAGTTACAGGAGGCACCTGGACTCAGATACGCAGTATTTT
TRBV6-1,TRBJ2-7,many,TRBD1,CASKALGQGSYEQYF,TGTGCCAGCAAGGCTTTGGGACAGGGATCCTACGAGCAGTACTTC
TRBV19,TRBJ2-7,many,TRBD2,CASSIGGSLSYEQYF,TGTGCCAGTAGTATCGGCGGGAGCCTCTCCTACGAGCAGTACTTC
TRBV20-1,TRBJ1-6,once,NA,CSASMVINVNSPLHF,TGCAGTGCTAGCATGGTGATAAACGTTAATTCACCCCTCCACTTT
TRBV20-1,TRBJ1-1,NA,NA,CSALRDVDTEAFF,TGCAGTGCTCTCAGGGATGTTGACACTGAAGCTTTCTTT
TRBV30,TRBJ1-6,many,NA,CAWSVLGFNSPLHF,TGTGCCTGGAGTGTCTTGGGTTTCAATTCACCCCTCCACTTT
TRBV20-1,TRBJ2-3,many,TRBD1,CSARVETGTDTQYF,TGCAGTGCTAGAGTCGAGACAGGGACAGATACGCAGTATTTT
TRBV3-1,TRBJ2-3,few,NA,CASGQDLVGAYPADTQYF,TGTGCCAGCGGCCAAGATCTTGTGGGTGCCTATCCGGCAGATACGCAGTATTTT
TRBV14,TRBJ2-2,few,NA,CASSQTRNTGELFF,TGTGCCAGCAGCCAAACCAGGAACACCGGGGAGCTGTTTTTT
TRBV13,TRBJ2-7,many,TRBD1,CASSLAVTGQGEQYF,TGTGCCAGCAGCTTAGCCGTGACAGGGCAGGGAGAGCAGTACTTC
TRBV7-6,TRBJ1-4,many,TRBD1,CASSYTGGTNEKLFF,TGTGCCAGCAGTTATACAGGGGGGACCAATGAAAAACTGTTTTTT
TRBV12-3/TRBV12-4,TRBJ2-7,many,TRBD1,CASSSGTGLIRYEQYF,TGTGCCAGCAGTTCCGGGACAGGGCTTATCCGCTACGAGCAGTACTTC
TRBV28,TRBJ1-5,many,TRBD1,CASSLGQGMQPQHF,TGTGCCAGCAGTTTAGGACAGGGCATGCAGCCCCAGCATTTT
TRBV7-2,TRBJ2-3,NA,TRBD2,CASSPTIAGGDTQYF,TGTGCCAGCAGCCCAACAATAGCGGGAGGAGATACGCAGTATTTT
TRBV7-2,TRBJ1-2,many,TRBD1,CASTRGQGEGGGYTF,TGTGCCAGCACTCGAGGACAGGGGGAGGGTGGTGGCTACACCTTC
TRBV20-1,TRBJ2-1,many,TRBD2,CSANPLAEAYNEQFF,TGCAGTGCTAACCCTCTAGCGGAGGCCTACAATGAGCAGTTCTTC
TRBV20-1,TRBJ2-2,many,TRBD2,CSARVAGSFTGELFF,TGCAGTGCTAGAGTAGCGGGATCATTCACCGGGGAGCTGTTTTTT
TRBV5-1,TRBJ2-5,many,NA,CASSGRDTSYQETQYF,TGCGCCAGCAGCGGCCGGGACACCTCGTACCAAGAGACCCAGTACTTC